These 9 T cell receptor beta chains came from one sample sequenced in a study of CD8 T cells in Susac syndrome. With random hexamers, about 0.5 to 1 ug RNA was reverse transcribed. TCRdb recomputed calls from the immunoSEQ multiplex PCR reads with MiXCR, one row per CDR3 protein. Among approximately 190,000 distinct CDR3 sequences, about 95% were seen once, and the ten largest hold about 0.096%. The sample comprised CD4+ T cells from PBMCs. The receptor source for this set is a human donor with multiple sclerosis.

The gene calls are TRBV14 and TRBJ1-2; D is possibly TRBD1 (6 bases). The germline gives CDR1 SGHDN, CDR2 FVKESK. The CDR3 has 12 amino acids. V lost 6 bases and J 7 bases, leaving 12 bases between the germline ends. The DNA of the CDR3 is TGTGCCAGCAGACTTTCGGGGGCTGGCTACACCTTC. The encoded protein is CASRLSGAGYTF.

The chain combines TRBV20-1 with TRBJ1-1, with no clear D. CDR1 and CDR2 (germline): DFQATT, SNEGSKA (reference sequence). Trimming removed 0 bases from V and 10 bases from J, with 24 bases in between. The length of the CDR3 is 16 residues. CDR3 in DNA: TGCAGTGCTAGAGATTGGGAGCGTATCGGGCACTCTGGAGCTTTCTTT. Amino acid sequence: CSARDWERIGHSGAFF.

This rearrangement joins TRBV12-3 or TRBV12-4 to TRBJ2-1; no definite D call. The CDR3 loop spans 12 amino acids. V lost 5 bases and J lost 4, with 6 bases in between. This CDR3 is CASSAGYNEQFF. The CDR3 DNA sequence: TGTGCCAGCAGTGCTGGATACAATGAGCAGTTCTTC.

The chain carries TRBV11-3 and TRBJ2-2, with D perhaps assigned TRBD1 or TRBD2 (5 bases each). The CDR3 covers 15 residues. Looked up from germline, CDR1 is SGHNT and CDR2 is YENEEA. The germline V and J ends were trimmed by 5 bases and 0 bases, with 10 bases remaining between them. CDR3 residues: CASSPGAANTGELFF. The CDR3 nucleotides are TGTGCCAGCAGCCCCGGGGCAGCGAACACCGGGGAGCTGTTTTTT. The full variable domain, completed using reference TRBV11-3 and TRBJ2-2, is EAGVVQSPRYKIIEKKQPVAFWCNPISGHNTLYWYLQNLGQGPELLIRYENEEAVDDSQLPKDRFSAERLKGVDSTLKIQPAELGDSAVYLCASSPGAANTGELFFGEGSRLTVL.

The rearrangement uses TRBV4-1 and TRBJ2-1; 11 nucleotides line up with TRBD2. With V trimmed by 1 base and J by 7 bases, 6 bases remained unmatched. Germline CDR1 and CDR2: MGHRA and YSYEKL. The length of the CDR3 is 16 residues. CDR3 sequence (DNA): TGCGCCAGCAGCCAAGGAACTAGCGGGAGCGGTAATGAGCAGTTCTTC. Protein: CASSQGTSGSGNEQFF.

The V call is TRBV7-2, the J call TRBJ2-1; TRBD2 is a possible D gene (6 bases). V was clipped by 7 bases and J by 0 bases, with 13 bases between them. The CDR3 is 15 residues long. CDR1 and CDR2 from the germline V gene are SGHTA and FQGNSA. The CDR3 sequence is CASTAGLSSYNEQFF. In DNA form, the CDR3 reads TGTGCCAGCACCGCGGGGCTAAGCTCCTACAATGAGCAGTTCTTC.

The genes are TRBV10-2 and TRBJ2-4, with unresolved D. Per germline, CDR1 WSHSY and CDR2 SAAADI. There are 13 residues in the CDR3. V lost 4 bases and J 0 bases, leaving 4 bases between the germline ends. The chain's CDR3 is CASSAQAKNIQYF. As DNA, the CDR3 is TGCGCCAGCAGTGCCCAAGCCAAAAACATTCAGTACTTC.

J is TRBJ1-1 and V is TRBV29-1; no clear D. Trimming stripped 4 bases from V and 6 bases from J, with 12 bases between. The CDR3 has 12 residues. CDR1 is SQVTM, CDR2 ANQGSEA, per germline. In DNA, the CDR3 is TGCAGCGTTGGGGCGGGGATGGCTGAAGCTTTCTTT. It yields the protein CSVGAGMAEAFF.

The chain recombines TRBV5-1 with TRBJ1-1, with D unresolved. The CDR3 is 15 amino acids. CDR1 and CDR2 from the germline V gene are SGHRS and YFSETQ. The ends were cut back, 1 base at V and 1 base at J, with 11 bases in the middle. CDR3 residues: CASSLSPDPNTEAFF. CDR3 sequence (DNA): TGCGCCAGCAGCTTGTCCCCGGACCCGAACACTGAAGCTTTCTTT. Complete variable domain (other parts from reference TRBV5-1 and TRBJ1-1): KAGVTQTPRYLIKTRGQQVTLSCSPISGHRSVSWYQQTPGQGLQFLFEYFSETQRNKGNFPGRFSGRQFSNSRSEMNVSTLELGDSALYLCASSLSPDPNTEAFFGQGTRLTVV.